Here is one TCR beta chain with its context. Its antigen is undetermined. V gave up 2 bases and J gave up 4 bases, with 14 bases separating them. Germline CDR1 reads KGHSH; CDR2 reads LQKENI. This CDR3 is 15 amino acids long. The protocol was immunoSEQ multiplex PCR, while the TCRdb copy is restricted to in-frame clones and leaves out a portion. In the table there are roughly 79,000 clones, around 73% of which are singletons. This sample was included in a study of T cell responses to AZD1222 COVID-19 vaccine. Looking at the study overall: Second doses at about 4 or about 12 weeks were pooled.

General observations from the study: Of the AZD1222 recipients, only 5 or 6 were seropositive at baseline. After the peak T cell response, and only then, were repertoires sampled. The sample set comprised mostly white British donors with more females, and clonal diversity was possibly underestimated.

The sequencing used peripheral blood, collected on day 0 of AZD1222 vaccination. This clonotype was obtained from an adult in good health. The chain is built from TRBV18 and TRBJ1-2; D ambiguous. CDR3 nucleotide sequence: TGTGCCAGCTCACCAATGATGAATGAGGGCTATGGCTACACCTTC. Its translation is CASSPMMNEGYGYTF.